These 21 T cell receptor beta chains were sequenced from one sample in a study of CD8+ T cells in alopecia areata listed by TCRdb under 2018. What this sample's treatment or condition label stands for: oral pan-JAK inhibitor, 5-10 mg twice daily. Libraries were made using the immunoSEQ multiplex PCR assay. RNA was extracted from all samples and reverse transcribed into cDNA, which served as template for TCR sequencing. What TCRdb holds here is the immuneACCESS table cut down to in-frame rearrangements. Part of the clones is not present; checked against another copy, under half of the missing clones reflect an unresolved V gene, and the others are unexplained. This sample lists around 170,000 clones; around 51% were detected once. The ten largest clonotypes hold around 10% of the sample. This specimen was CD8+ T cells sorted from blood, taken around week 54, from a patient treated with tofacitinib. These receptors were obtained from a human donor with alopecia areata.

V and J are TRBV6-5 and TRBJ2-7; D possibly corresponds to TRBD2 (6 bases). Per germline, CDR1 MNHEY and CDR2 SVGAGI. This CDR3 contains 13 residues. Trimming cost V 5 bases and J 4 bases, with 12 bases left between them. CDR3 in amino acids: CASSAGPLYEQYF. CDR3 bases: TGTGCCAGCAGTGCGGGACCCCTTTACGAGCAGTACTTC.

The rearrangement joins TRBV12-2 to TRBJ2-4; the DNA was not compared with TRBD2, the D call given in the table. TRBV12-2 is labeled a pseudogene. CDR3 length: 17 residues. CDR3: CASRFIPGGADKNIQYF. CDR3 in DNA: TGTGCAAGTCGCTTCATCCCGGGCGGGGCAGACAAAAACATTCAGTACTTC.

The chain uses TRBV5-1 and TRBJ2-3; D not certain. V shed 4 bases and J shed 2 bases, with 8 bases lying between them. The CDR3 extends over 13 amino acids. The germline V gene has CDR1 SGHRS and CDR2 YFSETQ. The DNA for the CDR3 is TGCGCCAGCAGCGCCGCGTACACAGATACGCAGTATTTT. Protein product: CASSAAYTDTQYF.

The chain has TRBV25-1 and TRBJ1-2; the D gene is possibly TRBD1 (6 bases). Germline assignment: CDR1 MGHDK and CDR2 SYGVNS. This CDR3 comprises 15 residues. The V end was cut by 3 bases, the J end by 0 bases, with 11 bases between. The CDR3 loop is CASSEEGQSNYGYTF. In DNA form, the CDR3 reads TGTGCCAGCAGTGAGGAAGGACAGTCTAACTATGGCTACACCTTC.

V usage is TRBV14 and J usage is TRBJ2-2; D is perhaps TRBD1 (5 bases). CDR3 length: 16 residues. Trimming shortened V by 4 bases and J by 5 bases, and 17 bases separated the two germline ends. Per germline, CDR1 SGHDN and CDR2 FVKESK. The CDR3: CASSRLWQGGTGELFF. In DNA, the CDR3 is TGTGCCAGCAGCCGCCTATGGCAGGGTGGTACCGGGGAGCTGTTTTTT.

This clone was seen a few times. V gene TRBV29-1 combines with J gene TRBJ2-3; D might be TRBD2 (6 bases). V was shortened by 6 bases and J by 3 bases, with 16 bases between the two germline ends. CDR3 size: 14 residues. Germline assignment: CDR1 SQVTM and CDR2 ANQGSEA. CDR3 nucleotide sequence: TGCAGCGTCGCCCGGGGGACGTTAACAGATACGCAGTATTTT. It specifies CSVARGTLTDTQYF.

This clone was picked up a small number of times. The CDR3 sequence is CASSPTETNQPQHF. The DNA for the CDR3 is TGTGCCAGCTCGCCAACAGAAACTAATCAGCCCCAGCATTTT. The chain employs TRBV18 and TRBJ1-5; no definite D call. V was trimmed by 6 bases and J by 4 bases, leaving 13 bases between them. The germline V gene encodes CDR1 KGHSH and CDR2 LQKENI. The CDR3 has 14 residues.

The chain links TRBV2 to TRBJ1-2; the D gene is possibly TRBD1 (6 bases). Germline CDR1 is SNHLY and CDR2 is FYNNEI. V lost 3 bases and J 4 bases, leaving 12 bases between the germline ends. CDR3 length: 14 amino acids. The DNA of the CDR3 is TGTGCCAGCAGTGAGGGGGGGGCCCCCTATGGCTACACCTTC. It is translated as CASSEGGAPYGYTF.

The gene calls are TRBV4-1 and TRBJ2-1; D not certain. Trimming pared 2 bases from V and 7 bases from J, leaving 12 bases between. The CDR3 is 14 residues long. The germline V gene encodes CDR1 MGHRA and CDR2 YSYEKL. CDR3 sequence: CASSQIGLVNEQFF. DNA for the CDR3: TGCGCCAGCAGCCAAATTGGGTTGGTGAATGAGCAGTTCTTC.

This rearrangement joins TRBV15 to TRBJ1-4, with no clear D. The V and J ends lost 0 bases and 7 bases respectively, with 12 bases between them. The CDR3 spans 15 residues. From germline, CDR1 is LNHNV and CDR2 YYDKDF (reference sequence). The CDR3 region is CATSRENSPSEKLFF. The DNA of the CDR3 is TGTGCCACCAGCAGAGAGAATTCGCCTAGTGAAAAACTGTTTTTT.

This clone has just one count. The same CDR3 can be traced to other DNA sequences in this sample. CDR3 bases: TGTGCCAGCTCACCGGGCCACGAGCAGTACTTC. This encodes CASSPGHEQYF. This rearrangement joins TRBV18 to TRBJ2-7; D is undetermined. Trimming left V 3 bases short and J 5 bases short, with 5 bases between. The V gene's germline CDR1 is KGHSH and CDR2 LQKENI. The CDR3 length is 11 residues.

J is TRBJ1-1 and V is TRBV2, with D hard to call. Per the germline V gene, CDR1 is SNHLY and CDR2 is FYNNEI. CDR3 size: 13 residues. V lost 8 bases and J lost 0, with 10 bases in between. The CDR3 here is CASHQNMNTEAFF. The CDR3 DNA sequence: TGTGCCAGCCACCAGAACATGAACACTGAAGCTTTCTTT.

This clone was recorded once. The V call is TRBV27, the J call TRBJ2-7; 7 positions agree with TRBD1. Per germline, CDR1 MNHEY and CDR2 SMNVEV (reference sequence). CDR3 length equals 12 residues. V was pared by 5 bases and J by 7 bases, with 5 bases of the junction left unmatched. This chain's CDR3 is CASSADRAEQYF. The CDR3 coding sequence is TGTGCCAGCAGTGCTGACAGGGCTGAGCAGTACTTC.

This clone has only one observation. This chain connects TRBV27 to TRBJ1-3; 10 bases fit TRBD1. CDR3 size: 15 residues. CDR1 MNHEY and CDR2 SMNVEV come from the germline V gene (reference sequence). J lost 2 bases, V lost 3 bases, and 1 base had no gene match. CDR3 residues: CASSFDRGPGNTIYF. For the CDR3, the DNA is TGTGCCAGCAGTTTTGACAGGGGGCCTGGAAACACCATATATTTT.

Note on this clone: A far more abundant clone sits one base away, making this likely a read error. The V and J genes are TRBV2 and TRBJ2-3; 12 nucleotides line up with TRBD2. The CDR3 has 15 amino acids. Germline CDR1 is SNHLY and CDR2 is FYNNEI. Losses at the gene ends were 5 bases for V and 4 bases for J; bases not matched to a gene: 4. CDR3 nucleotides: TGTGCCAGCAGTTACTCTAGCGGGGGGGCAGATACGCAGTATTTT. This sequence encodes CASSYSSGGADTQYF.

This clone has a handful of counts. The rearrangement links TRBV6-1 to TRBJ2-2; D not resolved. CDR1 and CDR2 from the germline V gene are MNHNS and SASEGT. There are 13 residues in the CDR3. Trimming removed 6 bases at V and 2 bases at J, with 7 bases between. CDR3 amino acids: CASSKDNTGELFF. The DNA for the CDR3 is TGTGCCAGCAGCAAGGACAACACCGGGGAGCTGTTTTTT.

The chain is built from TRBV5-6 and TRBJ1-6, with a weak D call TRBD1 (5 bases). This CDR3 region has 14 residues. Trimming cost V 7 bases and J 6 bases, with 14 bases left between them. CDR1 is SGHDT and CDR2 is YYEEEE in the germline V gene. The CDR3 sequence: CASHWGVFNSPLHF. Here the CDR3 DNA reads TGTGCCAGCCACTGGGGGGTGTTTAATTCACCCCTCCACTTT.

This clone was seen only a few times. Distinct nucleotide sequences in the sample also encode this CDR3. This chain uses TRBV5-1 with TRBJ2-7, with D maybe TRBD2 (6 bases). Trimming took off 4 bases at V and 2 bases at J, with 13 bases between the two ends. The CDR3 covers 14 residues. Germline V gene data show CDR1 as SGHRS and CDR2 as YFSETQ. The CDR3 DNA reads TGCGCCAGCAGCAGAGACGGGAGCCCCTACGAGCAGTACTTC. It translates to CASSRDGSPYEQYF.

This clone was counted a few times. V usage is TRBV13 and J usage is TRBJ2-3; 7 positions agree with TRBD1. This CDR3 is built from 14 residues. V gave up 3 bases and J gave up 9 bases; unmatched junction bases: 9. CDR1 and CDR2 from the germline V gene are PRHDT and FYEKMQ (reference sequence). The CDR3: CASSFRQGNLTQYF. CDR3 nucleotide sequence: TGTGCCAGCAGCTTCCGACAGGGAAATCTCACGCAGTATTTT.

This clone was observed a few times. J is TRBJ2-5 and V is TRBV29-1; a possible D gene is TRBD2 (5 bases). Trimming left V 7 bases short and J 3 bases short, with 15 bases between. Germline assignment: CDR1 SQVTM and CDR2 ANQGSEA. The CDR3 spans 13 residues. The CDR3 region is CSALTSGEETQYF. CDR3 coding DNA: TGCAGCGCGCTTACTAGTGGGGAAGAGACCCAGTACTTC.

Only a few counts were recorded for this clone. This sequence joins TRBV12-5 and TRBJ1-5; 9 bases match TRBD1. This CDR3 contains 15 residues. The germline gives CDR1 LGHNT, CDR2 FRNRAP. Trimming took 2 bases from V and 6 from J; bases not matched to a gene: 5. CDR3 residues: CASGLWDRAIQPQHF. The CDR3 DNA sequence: TGTGCTAGTGGTTTGTGGGACAGGGCAATTCAGCCCCAGCATTTT. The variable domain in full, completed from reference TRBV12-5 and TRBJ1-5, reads DARVTQTPRHKVTEMGQEVTMRCQPILGHNTVFWYRQTMMQGLELLAYFRNRAPLDDSGMPKDRFSAEMPDATLATLKIQPSEPRDSAVYFCASGLWDRAIQPQHFGDGTRLSIL.